A single sample is the source of the 26 T cell receptor beta chains below, sequenced in a study of OX40 agonist ivuxolimab in advanced cancers. Clones were read by immunoSEQ multiplex PCR, and TCRdb kept only the in-frame ones, dropping some. This table holds about 28,000 clones, more than 90% found once. Sequencing was performed on CD4+ or CD8+ T cells sorted from blood, taken in a trial of the OX40 agonist ivuxolimab. Source of these receptors: an adult with an advanced solid tumor such as melanoma, head and neck, liver or kidney cancer.

The V call is TRBV5-6, the J call TRBJ2-3; TRBD2 agrees at 8 bases. The CDR3 totals 17 residues. Germline V gene lookup returns CDR1 SGHDT and CDR2 YYEEEE. Germline trimming cut 3 bases from V and 1 base from J; bases unmatched to any gene: 10. CDR3 residues: CASSSGGSVFGTDTQYF. The DNA for the CDR3 is TGTGCCAGCAGCTCGGGGGGGAGCGTGTTTGGCACAGATACGCAGTATTTT.

The CDR3 region has the DNA TGTGCCAGCAGCCCGCGCGGGACTAGCTATTACAATGAGCAGTTCTTC. Translated: CASSPRGTSYYNEQFF. J is TRBJ2-1 and V is TRBV11-2; 9 positions match TRBD2. The CDR3 loop spans 16 amino acids. With 5 bases clipped from V and 4 bases from J, the junction kept 9 bases outside the gene matches. Germline-derived CDR1 and CDR2 are SGHAT and FQNNGV.

CDR3 nucleotide sequence: TGTGCCACCCACCCGGGGGGCGAGACTGAAGCTTTCTTT. This codes for CATHPGGETEAFF. The chain links TRBV19 to TRBJ1-1; D is possibly TRBD1 (6 bases). Trimming took off 10 bases at V and 5 bases at J, with 17 bases between the two ends. The CDR3 has 13 amino acids. Germline V gene data show CDR1 as LNHDA and CDR2 as SQIVND (reference sequence).

The chain recombines TRBV11-2 with TRBJ1-1, with 7 positions matching TRBD1. Germline lookup yields CDR1 SGHAT and CDR2 FQNNGV. The CDR3 runs to 14 residues. J gave up 1 base and V 5 bases, and 4 bases lay outside the gene matches. The CDR3 DNA follows: TGTGCCAGCAGCGAAGGGACAGCGAACACTGAAGCTTTCTTT. Protein: CASSEGTANTEAFF.

This chain connects TRBV7-9 to TRBJ2-1; unclear D gene. The ends were cut back, 5 bases at V and 7 bases at J, with 9 bases in the middle. The CDR3 spans 12 residues. The germline V gene has CDR1 SEHNR and CDR2 FQNEAQ (reference sequence). DNA for the CDR3: TGTGCCAGCAGCGCTAAGGGAAATGAGCAGTTCTTC. Translating it yields CASSAKGNEQFF.

V and J are TRBV5-1 and TRBJ1-1; D is unresolved. Germline assignment: CDR1 SGHRS and CDR2 YFSETQ. Deletions cut 2 bases from V and 5 bases from J, with 10 bases between. This CDR3 has 13 amino acids. Here the CDR3 DNA reads TGCGCCAGCAGCTTCGGGAGCTTAACTGAAGCTTTCTTT. It codes for CASSFGSLTEAFF.

This clone was counted once. V and J are TRBV27 and TRBJ2-7; a possible D gene is TRBD2 (5 bases). V dropped 6 bases and J dropped 9 bases, with 24 bases sitting between them. Germline CDR1 reads MNHEY; CDR2 reads SMNVEV (reference sequence). The CDR3 totals 15 residues. CDR3 region: CASSLGSGPTRGQYF. As DNA, the CDR3 is TGTGCCAGCAGCCTTGGGAGTGGCCCGACTCGCGGGCAGTACTTC.

CDR3 coding DNA: TGTGCCAGCAGTGAACTTCTAGGGACATCTGGAAACACCATATATTTT. Amino acids: CASSELLGTSGNTIYF. The V and J genes are TRBV6-1 and TRBJ1-3, with a possible D match to TRBD1 (6 bases). CDR3 length equals 16 residues. CDR1 is MNHNS and CDR2 is SASEGT in the germline V gene. V was shortened by 2 bases and J by 1 base, with 12 bases between the two germline ends.

The genes are TRBV10-3 and TRBJ1-4; TRBD1 matches 7 bases. This CDR3 has 14 residues. V gave up 6 bases and J gave up 6 bases; unmatched junction bases: 7. Germline V gene lookup returns CDR1 ENHRY and CDR2 SYGVKD. DNA of the CDR3: TGTGCCATCAGCCTGACAGGGTTTGATGAAAAACTGTTTTTT. As protein: CAISLTGFDEKLFF.

The chain combines TRBV27 with TRBJ2-1, with 9 bases that match TRBD1. This CDR3 comprises 15 residues. The V and J ends lost 9 bases and 4 bases, in that order; junction bases with no gene match: 10. The germline gives CDR1 MNHEY, CDR2 SMNVEV (reference sequence). CDR3 sequence: CARLLWDREYNEQFF. In DNA, the CDR3 is TGTGCCAGACTCCTATGGGACAGGGAATACAATGAGCAGTTCTTC.

The J gene is TRBJ2-3, the V gene TRBV6-4; maybe TRBD2 (5 bases). CDR1 is MRHNA and CDR2 is SNTAGT in the germline V gene. The CDR3 spans 18 residues. Trimming removed 3 bases from V and 5 bases from J, with 24 bases in between. The CDR3 region has the DNA TGTGCCAGCAGTGAAGGAGGATTAACTGGAACGAACAGAGATACGCAGTATTTT. Residues: CASSEGGLTGTNRDTQYF.

The V and J genes are TRBV27 and TRBJ2-1, with D perhaps assigned TRBD1 or TRBD2 (5 bases each). Per the germline V gene, CDR1 is MNHEY and CDR2 is SMNVEV (reference sequence). The V end was cut by 5 bases, the J end by 3 bases, with 8 bases between. This CDR3 has 13 amino acids. CDR3 loop: CASSRDLYNEQFF. CDR3 bases: TGTGCCAGCAGTAGGGACCTCTACAATGAGCAGTTCTTC.

This clone is a singleton in its sample. The chain employs TRBV13 and TRBJ2-5, with a possible D match to TRBD1 (6 bases). CDR1 and CDR2 (germline): PRHDT, FYEKMQ (reference sequence). The CDR3 totals 14 residues. Trimming removed 5 bases from V and 1 base from J, with 11 bases in between. The CDR3 DNA is TGTGCCAGCAGCCACCGGACAGCCCAAGAGACCCAGTACTTC. Translation: CASSHRTAQETQYF. Variable domain in full (rest from reference TRBV13 and TRBJ2-5): AAGVIQSPRHLIKEKRETATLKCYPIPRHDTVYWYQQGPGQDPQFLISFYEKMQSDKGSIPDRFSAQQFSDYHSELNMSSLELGDSALYFCASSHRTAQETQYFGPGTRLLVL.

V usage is TRBV4-1 and J usage is TRBJ1-1, with 7 bases fitting TRBD1. Germline trimming cut 1 base from V and 1 base from J; bases unmatched to any gene: 9. The CDR3 spans 17 residues. Germline V gene lookup returns CDR1 MGHRA and CDR2 YSYEKL. The chain's CDR3 is CASSQVGLRTGNTEAFF. The CDR3, as DNA: TGCGCCAGCAGCCAAGTAGGGTTGAGGACAGGGAACACTGAAGCTTTCTTT.

The gene calls are TRBV7-8 and TRBJ2-5; TRBD2 agrees at 14 bases. Per germline, CDR1 SGHVS and CDR2 FQNEAQ. CDR3 size: 18 residues. The V segment lost 4 bases and the J segment 1 base; nucleotides outside the gene matches: 8. The CDR3: CASSSGLAGVGVQETQYF. The DNA of the CDR3 is TGTGCCAGCAGCTCGGGACTAGCGGGAGTAGGGGTCCAAGAGACCCAGTACTTC.

The chain uses TRBV5-1 and TRBJ2-3, with D perhaps matching TRBD1 or TRBD2 (5 bases each). Deletions cut 3 bases from V and 5 bases from J, with 10 bases between. The CDR3 extends over 13 amino acids. Germline V gene data show CDR1 as SGHRS and CDR2 as YFSETQ. CDR3 coding DNA: TGCGCCAGCAGCTCAGCAGGGAGAGATACGCAGTATTTT. Its protein is CASSSAGRDTQYF. The variable domain in full, completed from reference TRBV5-1 and TRBJ2-3, reads KAGVTQTPRYLIKTRGQQVTLSCSPISGHRSVSWYQQTPGQGLQFLFEYFSETQRNKGNFPGRFSGRQFSNSRSEMNVSTLELGDSALYLCASSSAGRDTQYFGPGTRLTVL.

This clone turned up a few times. The chain couples TRBV7-9 to TRBJ1-2; D might be TRBD1 (5 bases). The CDR3 is made up of 13 amino acids. V lost 8 bases and J 0 bases, leaving 10 bases between the germline ends. Germline-derived CDR1 and CDR2 are SEHNR and FQNEAQ (reference sequence). The chain's CDR3 is CASLGGPNYGYTF. The CDR3 bases are TGTGCCAGCCTGGGGGGACCTAACTATGGCTACACCTTC.

CDR3 loop: CASSQDRAMNTEAFF. The CDR3 region has the DNA TGCGCCAGCAGCCAGGACAGGGCCATGAACACTGAAGCTTTCTTT. This chain connects TRBV4-3 to TRBJ1-1; 8 nucleotides line up with TRBD1. V lost 3 bases and J lost 0; bases outside the gene matches: 3. The CDR3 sequence is 15 residues long. Germline CDR1 is LGHNA and CDR2 is YSLEER.

Comments on this clone: The sample holds other DNA sequences that translate to the same CDR3. The chain joins TRBV2 to TRBJ2-7; TRBD1 aligns across 7 bases. Germline-derived CDR1 and CDR2 are SNHLY and FYNNEI. This CDR3 region has 14 residues. J gave up 4 bases and V 7 bases, and 10 bases lay outside the gene matches. The CDR3 sequence is CASIPGQFDYEQYF. CDR3 sequence (DNA): TGTGCCAGCATTCCGGGACAGTTCGATTACGAGCAGTACTTC.

This rearrangement joins TRBV4-2 to TRBJ2-1; 8 nucleotides agree with TRBD2. Germline trimming cut 6 bases from V and 5 bases from J; bases unmatched to any gene: 9. The V gene's germline CDR1 is LGHNA and CDR2 YNFKEQ. This CDR3 has 15 amino acids. This CDR3 is CASSRDGGENNEQFF. The CDR3 DNA reads TGTGCCAGCAGTCGCGACGGGGGGGAGAACAATGAGCAGTTCTTC.

The chain links TRBV7-2 to TRBJ1-6; no clear D gene. Germline V gene lookup returns CDR1 SGHTA and CDR2 FQGNSA. The CDR3 runs to 14 residues. The V and J ends lost 8 bases and 5 bases respectively, with 13 bases between them. Written as DNA, the CDR3 is TGTGCCAGCGAAAACGGCAATAATAATTCACCCCTCCACTTT. Translated: CASENGNNNSPLHF.

The gene calls are TRBV7-2 and TRBJ2-7; 8 nucleotides agree with TRBD2. V trimming: 3 bases; J trimming: 3 bases; junction bases outside the gene matches: 7. The CDR3 contains 15 residues. Per the germline V gene, CDR1 is SGHTA and CDR2 is FQGNSA. The CDR3 coding sequence is TGTGCCAGCAGCTTCGGGACTAGTGGATTCTACGAGCAGTACTTC. This codes for CASSFGTSGFYEQYF.

The rearrangement uses TRBV4-1 and TRBJ2-7, with TRBD1 identical over 10 bases. Germline V gene data show CDR1 as MGHRA and CDR2 as YSYEKL. The CDR3 runs 15 residues. The V and J ends lost 1 base and 6 bases, in that order; junction bases with no gene match: 6. As DNA, the CDR3 is TGCGCCAGCAGCCAAGTGGACGGGGACAGGGGCGAGCAGTACTTC. Its translation is CASSQVDGDRGEQYF.

This rearrangement joins TRBV10-2 to TRBJ1-2, with TRBD1 matching 8 bases. This CDR3 contains 16 residues. The J segment lost 0 bases and the V segment lost 2 bases, leaving 5 bases of the junction unmatched. Germline V gene lookup returns CDR1 WSHSY and CDR2 SAAADI. The CDR3 DNA reads TGCGCCAGCAGTGAGCAGGCAGGGGGCTCTAACTATGGCTACACCTTC. Encoded protein: CASSEQAGGSNYGYTF.

The CDR3 spells CASNAGQYSSTDTQYF. CDR3 nucleotides: TGTGCCAGCAACGCGGGACAGTATTCTAGCACAGATACGCAGTATTTT. The chain recombines TRBV5-8 with TRBJ2-3, with a weak D call TRBD1 (7 bases). Trimming shortened V by 6 bases and J by 0 bases, and 17 bases separated the two germline ends. This CDR3 spans 16 amino acids. Per the germline V gene, CDR1 is SGHTS and CDR2 is YDEGEE.

The chain combines TRBV6-5 with TRBJ2-1; a weak D match, TRBD1 (6 bases). Trimming left V 6 bases short and J 4 bases short, with 16 bases between. The CDR3 covers 15 residues. Germline loops: CDR1 MNHEY, CDR2 SVGAGI. CDR3 in DNA: TGTGCCAGCAGACCGCAGGGGTTTGCATACAATGAGCAGTTCTTC. It translates to CASRPQGFAYNEQFF.